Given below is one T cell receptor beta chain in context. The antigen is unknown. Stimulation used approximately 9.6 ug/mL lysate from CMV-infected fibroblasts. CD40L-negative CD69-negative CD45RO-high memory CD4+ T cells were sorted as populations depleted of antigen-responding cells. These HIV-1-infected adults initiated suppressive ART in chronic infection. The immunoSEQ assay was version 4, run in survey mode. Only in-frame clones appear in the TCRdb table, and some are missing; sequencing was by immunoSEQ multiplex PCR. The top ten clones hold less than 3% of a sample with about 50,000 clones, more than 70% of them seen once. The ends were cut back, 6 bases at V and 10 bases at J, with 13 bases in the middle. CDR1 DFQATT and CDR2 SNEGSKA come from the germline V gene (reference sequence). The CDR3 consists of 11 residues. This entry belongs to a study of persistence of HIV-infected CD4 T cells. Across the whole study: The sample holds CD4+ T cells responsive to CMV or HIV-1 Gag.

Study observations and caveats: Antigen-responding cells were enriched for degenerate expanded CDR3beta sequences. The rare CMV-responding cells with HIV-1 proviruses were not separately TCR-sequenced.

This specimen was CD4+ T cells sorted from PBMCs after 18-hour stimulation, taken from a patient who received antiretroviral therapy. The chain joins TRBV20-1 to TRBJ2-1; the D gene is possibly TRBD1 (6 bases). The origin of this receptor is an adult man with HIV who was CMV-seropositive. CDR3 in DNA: TGCAGTGCGATACAGGGAGCGGAGCAGTTCTTC. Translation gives CSAIQGAEQFF.